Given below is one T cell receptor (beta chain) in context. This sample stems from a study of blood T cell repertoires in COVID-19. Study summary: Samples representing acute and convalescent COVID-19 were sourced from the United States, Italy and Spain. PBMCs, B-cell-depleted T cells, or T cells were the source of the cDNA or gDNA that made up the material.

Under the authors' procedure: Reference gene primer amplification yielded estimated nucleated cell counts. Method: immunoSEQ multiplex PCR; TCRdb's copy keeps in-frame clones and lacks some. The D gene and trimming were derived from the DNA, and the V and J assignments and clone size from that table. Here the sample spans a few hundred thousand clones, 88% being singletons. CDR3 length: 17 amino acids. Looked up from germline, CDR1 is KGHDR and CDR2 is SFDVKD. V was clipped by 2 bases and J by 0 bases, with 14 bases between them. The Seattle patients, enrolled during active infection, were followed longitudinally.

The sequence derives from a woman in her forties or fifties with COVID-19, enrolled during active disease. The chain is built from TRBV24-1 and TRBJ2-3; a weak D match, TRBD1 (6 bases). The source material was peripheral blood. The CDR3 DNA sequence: TGTGCCACCAGTGATTCCACAGGGCTCCCTAGCACAGATACGCAGTATTTT. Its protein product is CATSDSTGLPSTDTQYF.